This TCR beta chain originates from a study of T-cell memory formation after mild COVID-19. Study in general: TCR clusters were mostly confined to one donor each.

One entry per CDR3 protein results from TCRdb running MiXCR on the 5' RACE reads. The sample has hundreds of thousands of distinct CDR3 sequences; 20% to 25% are singletons. There are 13 residues in the CDR3. V shed 5 bases and J shed 0 bases, with 7 bases lying between them. In germline, CDR1 is SGHTA, CDR2 FQGTGA. Material: PBMCs or a T cell subset sorted from them (not recorded which). The TCR originated in a man younger than 35 who had mild COVID-19 (a few samples of this study predate the infection). Cell type and time point are not known. This chain links TRBV7-3 with TRBJ2-5, with D hard to call. This chain's CDR3 is CASSRADQETQYF. The CDR3 DNA is TGTGCCAGCAGCCGTGCTGACCAAGAGACCCAGTACTTC.